These 10 T cell receptor beta chains originate from one sample sequenced in a study of T cell repertoires in aging, cancer and after chemotherapy (dated by TCRdb to between 2018 and 2021). For sequencing, an Illumina MiSeq was employed. Multiplex touch-down PCR with a mixed TRB-A/B primer pool was used to amplify rearranged TRB sequences covering the V, D and J segments. Using fastp trimming at Q25 and MiXCR clonotype assembly, TCRdb reanalyzed the public sequencing data and kept in-frame beta chains. Entries are consolidated by CDR3 protein sequence, retaining the most common genes and DNA. The sample records a few thousand distinct CDR3 sequences, approximately 25% of which are singletons. Together, the top ten hold roughly an eighth of the sample. Genomic DNA extracted from peripheral blood, rather than sorted cells or RNA, was used as the source for amplification of TCR beta rearrangements. The material sequenced was blood. These receptors were collected from a human donor with a solid tumor.

This clonotype is medium-sized within its sample. The V gene is TRBV19, the J gene TRBJ1-5; no clear D. Germline V gene lookup returns CDR1 LNHDA and CDR2 SQIVND (reference sequence). This CDR3 is 13 amino acids long. Trimming left V 9 bases short and J 4 bases short, with 13 bases between. In nucleotides, the CDR3 is TGTGCCAGCAAAGGGCCCAGTAATCAGCCCCAGCATTTT. Its protein product is CASKGPSNQPQHF. The complete variable domain, with remaining parts taken from reference TRBV19 and TRBJ1-5, reads DGGITQSPKYLFRKEGQNVTLSCEQNLNHDAMYWYRQDPGQGLRLIYYSQIVNDFQKGDIAEGYSVSREKKESFPLTVTSAQKNPTAFYLCASKGPSNQPQHFGDGTRLSIL.

This clonotype is deemed medium-sized (0.01 to 0.1%). V gene TRBV19 combines with J gene TRBJ2-5; a possible D gene is TRBD1 (5 bases). V lost 11 bases to trimming and J lost 9 bases, with 25 bases between them. In germline, CDR1 is LNHDA, CDR2 SQIVND (reference sequence). The CDR3 length is 14 residues. The CDR3 here is CACGAGPGVGAQYF. In nucleotides, the CDR3 is TGTGCCTGCGGAGCCGGGCCCGGCGTAGGGGCCCAGTACTTC.

This clonotype ranks as medium-sized. The V gene is TRBV18, the J gene TRBJ2-2; tentatively, D is TRBD1 (5 bases). The germline V gene has CDR1 KGHSH and CDR2 LQKENI. CDR3 length equals 17 residues. Trimming left V 2 bases short and J 7 bases short, with 20 bases between. The CDR3 spells CASSPASGADGNGELFF. The DNA of the CDR3 is TGTGCCAGCTCACCAGCGTCTGGGGCCGATGGGAACGGGGAGCTGTTTTTT.

This clonotype turned up a few times. V usage is TRBV5-8 and J usage is TRBJ1-4; D call uncertain. Per the germline V gene, CDR1 is SGHTS and CDR2 is YDEGEE. The CDR3 contains 15 residues. The V end was cut by 2 bases, the J end by 2 bases, with 10 bases between. The CDR3 loop is CASSLRLGTNEKLFF. CDR3 coding DNA: TGTGCCAGCAGCTTACGCTTGGGGACTAATGAAAAACTGTTTTTT.

This clonotype has just a few counts. J is TRBJ2-3 and V is TRBV5-1; perhaps TRBD1 as D (6 bases). V was shortened by 2 bases and J by 5 bases, with 15 bases between the two germline ends. In germline, CDR1 is SGHRS, CDR2 YFSETQ. The CDR3 is 15 residues long. CDR3 loop: CASSFGGQREDTQYF. DNA for the CDR3: TGCGCCAGCAGCTTTGGAGGACAGAGGGAAGATACGCAGTATTTT.

Judged by abundance, this clonotype is medium-sized. The chain combines TRBV6-5 with TRBJ2-7, with D possibly TRBD2 on 6 matching bases. V was shortened by 2 bases and J by 1 base, with 12 bases between the two germline ends. Looked up from germline, CDR1 is MNHEY and CDR2 is SVGAGI. CDR3 length: 15 residues. The CDR3 reads CASSYPGRQSYEQYF. The CDR3 bases are TGTGCCAGCAGTTACCCGGGGAGGCAGTCCTACGAGCAGTACTTC.

This clonotype is termed medium-sized. The CDR3 is CASSERGDFIDTQYF. The CDR3, as DNA: TGTGCCAGCAGTGAACGCGGCGATTTCATAGATACGCAGTATTTT. J is TRBJ2-3 and V is TRBV6-1; D gene ambiguous. CDR1 and CDR2 (germline): MNHNS, SASEGT. V shed 2 bases and J shed 5 bases, with 14 bases lying between them. CDR3 length: 15 amino acids.

This clonotype was seen a handful of times. This chain uses TRBV28 with TRBJ1-2; 8 positions agree with TRBD1. V was pared by 6 bases and J by 4 bases, with 7 bases of the junction left unmatched. CDR3 length: 14 amino acids. The germline gives CDR1 MDHEN, CDR2 SYDVKM. CDR3 loop: CASRISGGSYGYTF. The CDR3 DNA is TGTGCCAGCAGAATATCAGGGGGCTCCTATGGCTACACCTTC.

V usage is TRBV4-3 and J usage is TRBJ2-7; D remains unclear. Germline V gene lookup returns CDR1 LGHNA and CDR2 YSLEER. The V gene lost 0 bases and the J gene lost 7 bases, with 13 bases spanning the gap. This CDR3 has 14 residues. The CDR3: CASSQDRTGREQYF. CDR3 nucleotides: TGCGCCAGCAGCCAAGATCGCACTGGGCGTGAGCAGTACTTC.

CDR3 sequence (DNA): TGTGCCAGTATGGCTTGGAGCAATCAGCCCCAGCATTTT. This gives the protein CASMAWSNQPQHF. This chain uses TRBV19 with TRBJ1-5; D ambiguous. The CDR3 is 13 residues long. Germline V gene sequence: CDR1 LNHDA, CDR2 SQIVND (reference sequence). V lost 7 bases, J lost 1 base, and 8 bases lay in between.